This T cell receptor beta chain was found in a study of blood T cells in healthy people across ages. Overall study: Template switching captured about one barcoded beta molecule per two T cells.

Deletions cut 5 bases from V and 1 base from J, with 11 bases between. This CDR3 comprises 14 residues. A second 7 to 11 cycle PCR used barcoded and J-beta primers. TCRdb reprocessed the 5' RACE reads with MiXCR, giving one entry per CDR3 protein. The sample has approximately 850,000 distinct CDR3 sequences, around two fifths seen once. A few counts support this clonotype. The chain joins TRBV12-3 or TRBV12-4 to TRBJ2-5; D is possibly TRBD1 (5 bases). The sample consisted of blood. The source is a man in his 60s in good health. This chain's CDR3 is CASSEGVIQETQYF. The DNA of the CDR3 is TGTGCCAGCAGTGAAGGGGTAATCCAAGAGACCCAGTACTTC.